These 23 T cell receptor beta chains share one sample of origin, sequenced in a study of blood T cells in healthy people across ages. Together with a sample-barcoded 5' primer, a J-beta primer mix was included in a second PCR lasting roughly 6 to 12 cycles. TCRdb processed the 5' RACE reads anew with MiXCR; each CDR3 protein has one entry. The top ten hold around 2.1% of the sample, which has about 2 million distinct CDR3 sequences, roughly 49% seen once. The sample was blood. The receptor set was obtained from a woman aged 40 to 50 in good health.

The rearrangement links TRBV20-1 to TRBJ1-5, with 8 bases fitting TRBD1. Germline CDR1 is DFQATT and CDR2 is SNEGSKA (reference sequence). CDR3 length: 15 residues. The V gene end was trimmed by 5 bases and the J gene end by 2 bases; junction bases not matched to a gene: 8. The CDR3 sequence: CSAVMTGDGNQPQHF. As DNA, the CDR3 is TGCAGTGCTGTTATGACAGGGGACGGCAATCAGCCCCAGCATTTT.

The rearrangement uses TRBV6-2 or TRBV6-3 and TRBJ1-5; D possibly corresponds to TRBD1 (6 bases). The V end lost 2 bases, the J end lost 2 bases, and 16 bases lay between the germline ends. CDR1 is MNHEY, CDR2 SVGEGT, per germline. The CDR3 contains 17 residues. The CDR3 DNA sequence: TGTGCCAGCAGTTACCGATTCGATAGGGGGGGCAATCAGCCCCAGCATTTT. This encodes CASSYRFDRGGNQPQHF.

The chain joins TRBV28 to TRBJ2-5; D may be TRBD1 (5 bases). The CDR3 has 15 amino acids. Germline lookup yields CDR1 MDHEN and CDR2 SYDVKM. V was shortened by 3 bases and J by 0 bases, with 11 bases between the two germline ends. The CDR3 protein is CASSLPGMYQETQYF. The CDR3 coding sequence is TGTGCCAGCAGTTTGCCAGGGATGTACCAAGAGACCCAGTACTTC.

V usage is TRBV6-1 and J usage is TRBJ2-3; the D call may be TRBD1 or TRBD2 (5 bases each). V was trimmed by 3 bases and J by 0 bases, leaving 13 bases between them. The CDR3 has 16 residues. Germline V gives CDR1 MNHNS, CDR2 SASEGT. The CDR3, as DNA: TGTGCCAGCAGTGACGTCGGGGCGGTCAGCACAGATACGCAGTATTTT. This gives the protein CASSDVGAVSTDTQYF.

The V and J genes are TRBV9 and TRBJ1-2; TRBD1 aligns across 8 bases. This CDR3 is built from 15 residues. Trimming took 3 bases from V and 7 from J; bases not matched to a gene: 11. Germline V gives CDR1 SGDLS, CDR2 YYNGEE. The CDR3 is CASSESLTGAVGYTF. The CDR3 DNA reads TGTGCCAGCAGCGAGAGCCTGACAGGGGCGGTTGGCTACACCTTC.

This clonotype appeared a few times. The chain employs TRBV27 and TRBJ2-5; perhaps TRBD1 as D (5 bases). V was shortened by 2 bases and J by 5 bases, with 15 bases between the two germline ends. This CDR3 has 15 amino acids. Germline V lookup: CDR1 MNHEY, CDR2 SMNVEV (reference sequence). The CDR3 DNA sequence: TGTGCCAGCAGTTTAATCGGCAGGGCGAGCGAGACCCAGTACTTC. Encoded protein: CASSLIGRASETQYF.

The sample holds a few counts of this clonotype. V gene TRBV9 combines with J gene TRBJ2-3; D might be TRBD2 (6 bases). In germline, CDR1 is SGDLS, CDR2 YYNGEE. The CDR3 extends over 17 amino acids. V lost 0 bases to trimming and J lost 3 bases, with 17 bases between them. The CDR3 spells CASSVGNSGHWTDTQYF. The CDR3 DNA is TGTGCCAGCAGCGTAGGAAATAGCGGCCACTGGACAGATACGCAGTATTTT.

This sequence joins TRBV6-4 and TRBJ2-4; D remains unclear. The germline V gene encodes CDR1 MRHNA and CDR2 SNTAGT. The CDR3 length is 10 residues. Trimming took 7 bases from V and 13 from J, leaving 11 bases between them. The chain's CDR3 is CASTRAQQYF. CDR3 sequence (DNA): TGTGCCAGCACCCGGGCTCAGCAGTACTTC.

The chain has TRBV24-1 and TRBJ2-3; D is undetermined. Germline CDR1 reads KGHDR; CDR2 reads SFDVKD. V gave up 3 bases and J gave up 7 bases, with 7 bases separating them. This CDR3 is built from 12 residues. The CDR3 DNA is TGTGCCACCAGTGATACGCGATATACGCAGTATTTT. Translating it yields CATSDTRYTQYF.

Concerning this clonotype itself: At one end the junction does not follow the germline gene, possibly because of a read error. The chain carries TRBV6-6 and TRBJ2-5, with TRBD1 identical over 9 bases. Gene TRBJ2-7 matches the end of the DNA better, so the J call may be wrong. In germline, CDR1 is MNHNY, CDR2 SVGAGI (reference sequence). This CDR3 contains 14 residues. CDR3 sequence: CTSSYRGLRYEQYF. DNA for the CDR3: TGTACCAGCAGTTACAGGGGGCTCCGCTACGAGCAGTACTTC.

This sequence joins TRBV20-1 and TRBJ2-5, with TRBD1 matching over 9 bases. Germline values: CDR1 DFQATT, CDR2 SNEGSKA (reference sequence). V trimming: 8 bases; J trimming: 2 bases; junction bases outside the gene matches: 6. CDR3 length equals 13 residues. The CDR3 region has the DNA TGCAGTCGAGGGACAGGGTTTCAAGAGACCCAGTACTTC. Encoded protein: CSRGTGFQETQYF.

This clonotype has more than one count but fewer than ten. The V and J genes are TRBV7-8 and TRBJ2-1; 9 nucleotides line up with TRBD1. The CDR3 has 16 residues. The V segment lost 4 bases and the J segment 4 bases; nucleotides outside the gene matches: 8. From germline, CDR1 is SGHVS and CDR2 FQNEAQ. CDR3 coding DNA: TGTGCCAGCAGCTCCTCCGGGACAGGGCCTTACAATGAGCAGTTCTTC. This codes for CASSSSGTGPYNEQFF.

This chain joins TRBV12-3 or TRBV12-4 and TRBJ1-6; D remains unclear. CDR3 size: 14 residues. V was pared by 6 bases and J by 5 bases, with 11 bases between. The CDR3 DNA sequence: TGTGCCAGCAGCCCCTACAGCGATAATTCACCCCTCCACTTT. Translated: CASSPYSDNSPLHF.

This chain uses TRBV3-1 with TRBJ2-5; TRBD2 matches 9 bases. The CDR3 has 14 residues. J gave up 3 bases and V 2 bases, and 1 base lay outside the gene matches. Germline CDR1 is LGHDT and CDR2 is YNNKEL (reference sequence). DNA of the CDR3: TGTGCCAGCAGCCAACCTAGCGGGGAAGAGACCCAGTACTTC. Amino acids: CASSQPSGEETQYF.

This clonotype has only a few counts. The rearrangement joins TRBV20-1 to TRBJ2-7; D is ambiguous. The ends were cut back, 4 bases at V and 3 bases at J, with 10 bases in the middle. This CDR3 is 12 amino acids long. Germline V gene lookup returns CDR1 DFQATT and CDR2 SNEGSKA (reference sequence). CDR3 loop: CSAIGQSYEQYF. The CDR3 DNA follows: TGCAGTGCTATAGGTCAGAGCTACGAGCAGTACTTC.

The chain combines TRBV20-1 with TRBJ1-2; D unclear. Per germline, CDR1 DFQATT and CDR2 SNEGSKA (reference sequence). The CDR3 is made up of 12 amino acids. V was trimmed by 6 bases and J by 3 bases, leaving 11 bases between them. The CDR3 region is CSAPRHDYGYTF. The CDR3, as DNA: TGCAGTGCCCCACGACATGACTATGGCTACACCTTC.

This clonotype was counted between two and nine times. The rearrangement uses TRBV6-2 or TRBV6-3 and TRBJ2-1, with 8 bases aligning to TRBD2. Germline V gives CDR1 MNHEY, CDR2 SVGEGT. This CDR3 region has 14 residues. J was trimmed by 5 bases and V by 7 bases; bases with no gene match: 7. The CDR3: CASILAGRNNEQFF. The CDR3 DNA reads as TGTGCCAGCATCTTAGCGGGGCGAAACAATGAGCAGTTCTTC.

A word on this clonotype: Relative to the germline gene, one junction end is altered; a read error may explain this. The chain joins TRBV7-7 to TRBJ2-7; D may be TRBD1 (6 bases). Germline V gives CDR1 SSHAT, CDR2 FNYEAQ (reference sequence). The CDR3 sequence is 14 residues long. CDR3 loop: CASSRNRESYEQYF. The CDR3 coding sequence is TGTGCTAGCAGCCGAAACAGGGAATCCTACGAGCAGTACTTC.

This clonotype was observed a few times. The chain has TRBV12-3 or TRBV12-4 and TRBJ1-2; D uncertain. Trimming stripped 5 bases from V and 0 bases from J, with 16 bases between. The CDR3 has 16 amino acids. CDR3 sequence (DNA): TGTGCCAGCAGTGCTGCCGGGGTCTTTACTAACTATGGCTACACCTTC. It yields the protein CASSAAGVFTNYGYTF.

The CDR3 sequence is CASSQRSNQGYEQYF. The CDR3 DNA is TGCGCCAGCAGCCAAAGATCTAACCAGGGTTACGAGCAGTACTTC. The chain joins TRBV4-1 to TRBJ2-4; TRBD1 is a possible D gene (5 bases). Judging by the DNA end, TRBJ2-7 fits better; the J call may be wrong. Per the germline V gene, CDR1 is MGHRA and CDR2 is YSYEKL. This CDR3 has 15 amino acids.

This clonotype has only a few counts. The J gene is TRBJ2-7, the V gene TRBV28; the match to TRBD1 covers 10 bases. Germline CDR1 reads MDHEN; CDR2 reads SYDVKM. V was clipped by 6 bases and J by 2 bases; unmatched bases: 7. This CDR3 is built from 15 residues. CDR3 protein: CASSRVGTGAYEQYF. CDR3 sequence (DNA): TGTGCCAGCAGCCGCGTGGGGACAGGGGCCTACGAGCAGTACTTC.

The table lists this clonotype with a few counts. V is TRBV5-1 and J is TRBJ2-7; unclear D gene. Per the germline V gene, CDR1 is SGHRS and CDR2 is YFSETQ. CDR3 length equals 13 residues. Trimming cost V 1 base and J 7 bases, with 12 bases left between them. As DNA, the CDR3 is TGCGCCAGCAGCTTGACGGGTTTACGGGAGCAGTACTTC. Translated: CASSLTGLREQYF.

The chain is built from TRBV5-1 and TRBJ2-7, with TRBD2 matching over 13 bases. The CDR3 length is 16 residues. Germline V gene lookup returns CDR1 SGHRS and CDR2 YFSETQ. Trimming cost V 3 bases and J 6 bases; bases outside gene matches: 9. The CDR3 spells CASSSELAGGPPEQYF. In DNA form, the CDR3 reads TGCGCCAGCAGCTCAGAACTAGCGGGAGGGCCTCCCGAGCAGTACTTC. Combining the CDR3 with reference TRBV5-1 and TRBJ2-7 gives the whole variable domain KAGVTQTPRYLIKTRGQQVTLSCSPISGHRSVSWYQQTPGQGLQFLFEYFSETQRNKGNFPGRFSGRQFSNSRSEMNVSTLELGDSALYLCASSSELAGGPPEQYFGPGTRLTVT.